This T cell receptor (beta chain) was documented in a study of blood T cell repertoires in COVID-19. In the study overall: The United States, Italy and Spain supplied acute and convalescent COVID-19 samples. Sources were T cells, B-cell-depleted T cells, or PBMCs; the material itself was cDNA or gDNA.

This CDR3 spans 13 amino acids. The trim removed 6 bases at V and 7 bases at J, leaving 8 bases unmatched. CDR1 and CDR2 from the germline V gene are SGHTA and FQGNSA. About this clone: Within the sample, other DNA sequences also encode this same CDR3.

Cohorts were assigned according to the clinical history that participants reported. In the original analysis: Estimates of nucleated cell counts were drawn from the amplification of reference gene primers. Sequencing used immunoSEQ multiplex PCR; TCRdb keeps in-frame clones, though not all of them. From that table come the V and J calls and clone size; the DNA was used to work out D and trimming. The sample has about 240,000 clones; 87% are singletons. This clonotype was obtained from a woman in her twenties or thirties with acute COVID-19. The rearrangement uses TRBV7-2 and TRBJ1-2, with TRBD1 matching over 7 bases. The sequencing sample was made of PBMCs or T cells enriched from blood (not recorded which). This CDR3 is CASSPGQGVGYTF. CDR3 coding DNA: TGTGCCAGCAGTCCAGGGCAGGGGGTTGGCTACACCTTC.